Included here is one T cell receptor beta chain sequence, with context. The data were taken from a study of blood T cell repertoires in COVID-19. Study-level information: Whether acute or convalescent, the COVID-19 samples came from the United States, Italy and Spain. Sources were T cells, B-cell-depleted T cells, or PBMCs; the material itself was cDNA or gDNA.

The CDR3 is made up of 18 amino acids. V was shortened by 2 bases and J by 0 bases, with 20 bases between the two germline ends. Germline assignment: CDR1 SGHTA and CDR2 FQGNSA. Source study methods: Scientists estimated how many nucleated cells there were by amplifying reference gene primers. Assay used: immunoSEQ multiplex PCR; TCRdb lists only in-frame clones, some missing. V and J calls and clone size follow that table, whereas D and trimming were derived from the DNA. The sample includes some 180,000 clones, roughly 85% seen only once; the top ten take around 2.1%. The receptor comes from an elderly woman with acute or convalescent COVID-19. The chain is built from TRBV7-2 and TRBJ2-7; possible D gene TRBD2, 5 bases. Sequencing was performed on peripheral blood. Written as DNA, the CDR3 is TGTGCCAGCAGCTTATTCGGTAAAGGAGCGGACTTCTCCTACGAGCAGTACTTC. Protein sequence: CASSLFGKGADFSYEQYF.